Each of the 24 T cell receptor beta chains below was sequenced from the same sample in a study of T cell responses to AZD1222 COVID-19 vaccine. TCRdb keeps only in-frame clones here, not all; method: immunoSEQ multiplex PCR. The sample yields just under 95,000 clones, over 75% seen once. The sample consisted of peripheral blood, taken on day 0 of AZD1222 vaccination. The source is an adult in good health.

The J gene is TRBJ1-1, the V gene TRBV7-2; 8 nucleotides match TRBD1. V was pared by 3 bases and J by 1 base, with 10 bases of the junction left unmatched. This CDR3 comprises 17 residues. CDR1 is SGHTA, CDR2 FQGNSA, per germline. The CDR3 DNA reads TGTGCCAGCAGCTTGGACAGGGTCGGAGGGGGGAACACTGAAGCTTTCTTT. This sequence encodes CASSLDRVGGGNTEAFF.

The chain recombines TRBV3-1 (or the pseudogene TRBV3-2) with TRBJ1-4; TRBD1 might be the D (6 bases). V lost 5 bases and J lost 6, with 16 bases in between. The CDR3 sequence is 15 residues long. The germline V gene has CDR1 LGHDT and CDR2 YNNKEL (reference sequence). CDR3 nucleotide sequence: TGTGCCAGCAGCAAAGTGGGGGCCAGTGATGAAAAACTGTTTTTT. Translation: CASSKVGASDEKLFF.

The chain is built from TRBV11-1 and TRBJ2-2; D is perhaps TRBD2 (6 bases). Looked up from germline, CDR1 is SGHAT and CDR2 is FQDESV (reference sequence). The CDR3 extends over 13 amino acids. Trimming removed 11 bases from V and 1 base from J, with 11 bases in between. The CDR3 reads CAWEDLNTGELFF. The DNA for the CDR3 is TGTGCCTGGGAGGATTTGAACACCGGGGAGCTGTTTTTT.

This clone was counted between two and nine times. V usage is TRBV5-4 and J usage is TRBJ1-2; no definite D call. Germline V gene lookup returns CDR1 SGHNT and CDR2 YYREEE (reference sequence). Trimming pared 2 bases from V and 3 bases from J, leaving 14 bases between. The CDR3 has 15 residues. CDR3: CASSFGRYEDYGYTF. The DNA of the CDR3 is TGTGCCAGCAGCTTCGGCAGGTATGAAGACTATGGCTACACCTTC. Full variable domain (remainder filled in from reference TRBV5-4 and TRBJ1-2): ETGVTQSPTHLIKTRGQQVTLRCSSQSGHNTVSWYQQALGQGPQFIFQYYREEENGRGNFPPRFSGLQFPNYSSELNVNALELDDSALYLCASSFGRYEDYGYTFGSGTRLTVV.

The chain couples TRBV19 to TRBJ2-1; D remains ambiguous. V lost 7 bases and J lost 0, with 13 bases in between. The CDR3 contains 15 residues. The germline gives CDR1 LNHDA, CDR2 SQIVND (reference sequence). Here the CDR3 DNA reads TGTGCCAGTACCCCCACGAGGAGCTCCTACAATGAGCAGTTCTTC. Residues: CASTPTRSSYNEQFF.

This chain's CDR3 is CASSSGVTGRRLQETQYF. DNA of the CDR3: TGTGCCAGCAGCTCTGGGGTTACCGGGCGGCGACTTCAAGAGACCCAGTACTTC. The rearrangement joins TRBV7-9 to TRBJ2-5; D is undetermined. The germline CDR1 and CDR2 sequences are SEHNR and FQNEAQ (reference sequence). The CDR3 consists of 18 residues. V was shortened by 4 bases and J by 2 bases, with 23 bases between the two germline ends. The entire variable domain, with the rest obtained from reference TRBV7-9 and TRBJ2-5, is as follows: DTGVSQNPRHKITKRGQNVTFRCDPISEHNRLYWYRQTLGQGPEFLTYFQNEAQLEKSRLLSDRFSAERPKGSFSTLEIQRTEQGDSAMYLCASSSGVTGRRLQETQYFGPGTRLLVL.

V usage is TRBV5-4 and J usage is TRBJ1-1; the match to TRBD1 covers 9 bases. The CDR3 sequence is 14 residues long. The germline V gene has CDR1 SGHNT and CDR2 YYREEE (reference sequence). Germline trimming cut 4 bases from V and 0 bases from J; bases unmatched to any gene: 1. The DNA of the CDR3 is TGTGCCAGCAGCCGGACAGGGGTGAACACTGAAGCTTTCTTT. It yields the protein CASSRTGVNTEAFF.

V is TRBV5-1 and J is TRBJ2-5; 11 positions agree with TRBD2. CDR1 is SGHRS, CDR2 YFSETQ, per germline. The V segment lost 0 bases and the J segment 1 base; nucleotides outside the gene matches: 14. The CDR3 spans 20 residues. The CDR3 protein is CASSLDPPGDSGGGQETQYF. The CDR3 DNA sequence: TGCGCCAGCAGCTTGGACCCTCCAGGCGATAGCGGGGGGGGCCAAGAGACCCAGTACTTC.

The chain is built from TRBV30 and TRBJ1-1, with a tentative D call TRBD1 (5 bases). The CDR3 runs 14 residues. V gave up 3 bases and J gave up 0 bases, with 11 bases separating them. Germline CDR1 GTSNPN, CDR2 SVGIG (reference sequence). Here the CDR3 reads CAWRMGTVNTEAFF. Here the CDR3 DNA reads TGTGCCTGGAGGATGGGGACGGTGAACACTGAAGCTTTCTTT.

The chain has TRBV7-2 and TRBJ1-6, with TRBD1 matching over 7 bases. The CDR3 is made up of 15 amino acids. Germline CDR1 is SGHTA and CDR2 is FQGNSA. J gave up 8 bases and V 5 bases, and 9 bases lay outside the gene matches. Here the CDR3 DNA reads TGTGCCAGCAGCCCCAGGGGGGGAAGGGATTCACCCCTCCACTTT. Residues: CASSPRGGRDSPLHF.

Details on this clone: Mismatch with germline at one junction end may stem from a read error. The CDR3 bases are TGTGCTAGCAGCCCCCTCACCGAGGTCAACACTGAAGCTTTCTTT. It yields the protein CASSPLTEVNTEAFF. The gene calls are TRBV7-7 and TRBJ1-1; D call uncertain. There are 15 residues in the CDR3. Looked up from germline, CDR1 is SSHAT and CDR2 is FNYEAQ (reference sequence).

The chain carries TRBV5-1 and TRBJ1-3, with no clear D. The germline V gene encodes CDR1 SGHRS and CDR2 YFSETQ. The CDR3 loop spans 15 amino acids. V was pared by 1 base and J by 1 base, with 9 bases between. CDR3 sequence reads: CASSLMGSSGNTIYF. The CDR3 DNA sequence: TGCGCCAGCAGCTTGATGGGGTCTTCTGGAAACACCATATATTTT.

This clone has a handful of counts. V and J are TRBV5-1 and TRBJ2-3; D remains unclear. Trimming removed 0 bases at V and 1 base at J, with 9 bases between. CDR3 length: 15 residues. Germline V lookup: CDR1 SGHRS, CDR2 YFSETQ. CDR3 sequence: CASSLERPRTDTQYF. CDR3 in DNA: TGCGCCAGCAGCTTGGAGCGTCCCCGCACAGATACGCAGTATTTT.

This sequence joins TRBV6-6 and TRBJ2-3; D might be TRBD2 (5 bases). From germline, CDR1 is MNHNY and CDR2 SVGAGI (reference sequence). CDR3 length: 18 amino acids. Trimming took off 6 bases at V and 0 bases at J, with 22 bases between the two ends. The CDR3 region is CASSRIAGISSSTDTQYF. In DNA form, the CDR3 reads TGTGCCAGCAGCCGAATCGCCGGGATTTCGTCTAGCACAGATACGCAGTATTTT.

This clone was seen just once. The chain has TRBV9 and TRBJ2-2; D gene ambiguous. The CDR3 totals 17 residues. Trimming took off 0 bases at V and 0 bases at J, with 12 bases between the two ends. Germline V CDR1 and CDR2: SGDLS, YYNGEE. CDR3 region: CASSVEQTPTNTGELFF. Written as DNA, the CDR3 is TGTGCCAGCAGCGTAGAACAGACCCCCACGAACACCGGGGAGCTGTTTTTT.

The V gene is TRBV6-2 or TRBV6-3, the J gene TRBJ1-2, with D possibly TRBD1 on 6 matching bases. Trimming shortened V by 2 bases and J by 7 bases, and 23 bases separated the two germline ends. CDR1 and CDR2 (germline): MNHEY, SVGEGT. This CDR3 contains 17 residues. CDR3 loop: CASSYAQPQGRSGGYTF. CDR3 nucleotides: TGTGCCAGCAGTTACGCCCAACCTCAGGGGAGGTCGGGTGGCTACACCTTC.

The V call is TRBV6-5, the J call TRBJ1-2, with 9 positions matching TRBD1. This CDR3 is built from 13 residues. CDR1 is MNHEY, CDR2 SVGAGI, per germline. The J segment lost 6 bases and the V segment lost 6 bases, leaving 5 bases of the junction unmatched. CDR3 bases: TGTGCCAGCAGGCCGGGGACAGGGCATGGCTACACCTTC. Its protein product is CASRPGTGHGYTF.

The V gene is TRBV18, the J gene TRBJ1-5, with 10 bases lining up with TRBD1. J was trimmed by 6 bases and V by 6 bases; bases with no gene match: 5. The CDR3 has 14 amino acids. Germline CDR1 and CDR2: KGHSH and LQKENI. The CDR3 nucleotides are TGTGCCAGCTCGCCGACAGGGGGCTTTCAGCCCCAGCATTTT. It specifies CASSPTGGFQPQHF. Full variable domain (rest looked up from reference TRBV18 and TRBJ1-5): NAGVMQNPRHLVRRRGQEARLRCSPMKGHSHVYWYRQLPEEGLKFMVYLQKENIIDESGMPKERFSAEFPKEGPSILRIQQVVRGDSAAYFCASSPTGGFQPQHFGDGTRLSIL.

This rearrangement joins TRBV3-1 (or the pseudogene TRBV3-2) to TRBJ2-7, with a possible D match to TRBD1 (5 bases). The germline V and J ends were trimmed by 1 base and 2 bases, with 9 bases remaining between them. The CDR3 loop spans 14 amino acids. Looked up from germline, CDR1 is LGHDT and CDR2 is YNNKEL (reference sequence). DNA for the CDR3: TGTGCCAGCAGCCAAGTACCAGGGCCCTACGAGCAGTACTTC. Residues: CASSQVPGPYEQYF.

The CDR3 bases are TGTGCCAGCAGCCGTGGTGGAGGGGTAGATGGCTACACCTTC. Residues: CASSRGGGVDGYTF. The chain employs TRBV7-3 and TRBJ1-2; tentatively, D is TRBD1 (5 bases). Between the trimmed V and J ends, which lost 5 bases and 6 bases, there was a span of 16 bases. Germline loops: CDR1 SGHTA, CDR2 FQGTGA. CDR3 length: 14 residues.

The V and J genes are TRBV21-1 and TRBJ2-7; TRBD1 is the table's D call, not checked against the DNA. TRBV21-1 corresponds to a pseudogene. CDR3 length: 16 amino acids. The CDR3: CASSKGFRYSSYEQYF. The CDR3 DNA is TGTGCCAGCAGCAAAGGATTCCGCTACAGCTCCTACGAGCAGTACTTC.

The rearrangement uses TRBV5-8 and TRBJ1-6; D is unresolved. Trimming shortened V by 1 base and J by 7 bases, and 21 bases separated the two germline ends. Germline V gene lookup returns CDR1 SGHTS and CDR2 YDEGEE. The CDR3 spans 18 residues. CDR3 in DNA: TGTGCCAGCAGCTTGATCCTCTCAGTTGGTCGAATAAATTCACCCCTCCACTTT. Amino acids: CASSLILSVGRINSPLHF.

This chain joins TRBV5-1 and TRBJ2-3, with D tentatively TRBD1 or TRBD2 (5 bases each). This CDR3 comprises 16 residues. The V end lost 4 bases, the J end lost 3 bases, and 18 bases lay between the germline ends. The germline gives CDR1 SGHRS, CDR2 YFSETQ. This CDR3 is CASSAVGTLGTDTQYF. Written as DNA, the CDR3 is TGCGCCAGCAGCGCAGTCGGGACCCTAGGGACAGATACGCAGTATTTT. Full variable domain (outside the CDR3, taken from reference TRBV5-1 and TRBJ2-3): KAGVTQTPRYLIKTRGQQVTLSCSPISGHRSVSWYQQTPGQGLQFLFEYFSETQRNKGNFPGRFSGRQFSNSRSEMNVSTLELGDSALYLCASSAVGTLGTDTQYFGPGTRLTVL.

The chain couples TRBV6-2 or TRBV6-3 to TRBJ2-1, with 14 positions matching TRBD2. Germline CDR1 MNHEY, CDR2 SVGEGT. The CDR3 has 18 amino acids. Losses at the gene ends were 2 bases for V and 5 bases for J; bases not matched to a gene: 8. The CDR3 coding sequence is TGTGCCAGCAGTTACACGGAACCGGGACTAGCGGGGGACAATGAGCAGTTCTTC. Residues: CASSYTEPGLAGDNEQFF.